This entry lists 7 T cell receptor beta chains sequenced from one sample in a study of T cell clones after liver transplantation. No antigen is known for these receptors. Repertoires were generated with immunoSEQ multiplex PCR, while TCRdb's copy carries only in-frame clones and drops some. The sample contains under 500 clones, 50% to 60% of which appear only once. Sequencing of dividing CFSE-low cells from the MLR defined alloreactive TCRbeta sequences. The material sequenced was CD8+ T cells from cultured PBMCs. These receptors were taken from a human patient who received a liver transplant. A subset of T cells may come from the graft donor.

V and J are TRBV19 and TRBJ1-2; tentative D call: TRBD1 (5 bases). Germline values: CDR1 LNHDA, CDR2 SQIVND (reference sequence). The ends were cut back, 5 bases at V and 4 bases at J, with 20 bases in the middle. The CDR3 sequence is 16 residues long. The DNA of the CDR3 is TGTGCCAGTAGTCCACATAAGAAAGGGACGGTCTATGGCTACACCTTC. Protein sequence: CASSPHKKGTVYGYTF.

Points on this clone: The DNA is left out, because the CDR3 cannot be placed on it with certainty; the CDR3 is given as TCRdb lists it. The chain has TRBV1 and TRBJ2-6. TRBV1 corresponds to a pseudogene. The CDR3 numbers 18 amino acids, ends counted. CDR3 loop: CTSSAYSCAQSRANVLTF.

The rearrangement joins TRBV21-1 to TRBJ1-2; TRBD1 reflects the table's D call only, with no check against the DNA. TRBV21-1 is labeled a pseudogene. The CDR3 covers 16 residues. CDR3 in DNA: TGTGCCAGCAGGATTCAGCTCTACAGAAAGACCTATGGCTACACCTTC. It encodes CASRIQLYRKTYGYTF.

The chain has TRBV7-2 and TRBJ2-5, with a weak D call TRBD1 (5 bases). CDR1 and CDR2 from the germline V gene are SGHTA and FQGNSA. The CDR3 loop spans 15 amino acids. Between the trimmed V and J ends, which lost 1 base and 7 bases, there was a span of 16 bases. The CDR3 nucleotides read TGTGCCAGCAGCTTAGGACCAGGGTTTGGCGGGACCCAGTACTTC. This translates into CASSLGPGFGGTQYF. Filled out from reference TRBV7-2 and TRBJ2-5, the complete variable domain reads GAGVSQSPSNKVTEKGKDVELRCDPISGHTALYWYRQSLGQGLEFLIYFQGNSAPDKSGLPSDRFSAERTGGSVSTLTIQRTQQEDSAVYLCASSLGPGFGGTQYFGPGTRLLVL.

The J gene is TRBJ1-2, the V gene TRBV29-1; no firm D call. Trimming cost V 6 bases and J 2 bases, with 22 bases left between them. Germline CDR1 reads SQVTM; CDR2 reads ANQGSEA. The CDR3 loop spans 16 amino acids. CDR3 loop: CSVHGTPTEFNYGYTF. The CDR3 DNA sequence: TGCAGCGTCCATGGCACGCCAACAGAGTTCAACTATGGCTACACCTTC. Together with reference TRBV29-1 and TRBJ1-2, the CDR3 gives the full variable domain: SAVISQKPSRDICQRGTSLTIQCQVDSQVTMMFWYRQQPGQSLTLIATANQGSEATYESGFVIDKFPISRPNLTFSTLTVSNMSPEDSSIYLCSVHGTPTEFNYGYTFGSGTRLTVV.

The chain combines TRBV28 with TRBJ1-1; TRBD1 matches 10 bases. Germline-derived CDR1 and CDR2 are MDHEN and SYDVKM. The CDR3 spans 14 residues. V was pared by 6 bases and J by 5 bases, with 6 bases of the junction left unmatched. CDR3 sequence reads: CASSWGQGRTEAFF. DNA of the CDR3: TGTGCCAGCAGCTGGGGACAGGGGCGTACTGAAGCTTTCTTT.

The chain links TRBV5-2 to TRBJ2-6; the table's TRBD2 call for D was not verified on the DNA. TRBV5-2 is recorded as a pseudogene. CDR3 size: 18 residues. CDR3 protein: CASKSVREYTKPGNVLTF. The CDR3 DNA reads TGTGCCAGCAAGTCCGTAAGAGAGTACACAAAGCCGGGCAACGTCCTGACTTTC.